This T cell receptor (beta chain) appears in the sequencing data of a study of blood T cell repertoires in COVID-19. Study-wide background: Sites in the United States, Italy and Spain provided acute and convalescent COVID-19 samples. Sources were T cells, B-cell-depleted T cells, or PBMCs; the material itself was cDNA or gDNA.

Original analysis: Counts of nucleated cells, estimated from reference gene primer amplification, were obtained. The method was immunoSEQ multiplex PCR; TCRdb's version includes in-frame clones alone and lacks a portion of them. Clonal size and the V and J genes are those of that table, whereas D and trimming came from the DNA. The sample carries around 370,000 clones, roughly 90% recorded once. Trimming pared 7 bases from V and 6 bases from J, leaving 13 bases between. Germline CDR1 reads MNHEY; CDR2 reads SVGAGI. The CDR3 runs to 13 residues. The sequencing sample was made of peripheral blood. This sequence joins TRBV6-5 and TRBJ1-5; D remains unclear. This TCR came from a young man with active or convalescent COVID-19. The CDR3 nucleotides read TGTGCCAGCATGAGGCAGGACTTTCAGCCCCAGCATTTT. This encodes CASMRQDFQPQHF.